Below, one TCR beta chain is given with its context. The V and J ends lost 5 bases and 7 bases, in that order; junction bases with no gene match: 15. The CDR3 is 16 residues long. Germline V CDR1 and CDR2: SGHTA, FQGNSA. The record originates from a study of control samples from healthy donors and cancer patients. The data were produced by immunoSEQ multiplex PCR, yet TCRdb's version contains in-frame clones alone and is incomplete. Its table lists about 210,000 clones. The V and J genes are TRBV7-2 and TRBJ1-2; TRBD1 matches 8 bases. The sequenced sample was blood. The origin of this receptor is a woman aged 25 to 39 in good health. CDR3 in amino acids: CASSLRTGMVLGGYTF. Written as DNA, the CDR3 is TGTGCCAGCAGCCTACGGACAGGGATGGTCTTGGGTGGCTACACCTTC.